These T cell receptor beta chains were read from a single sample in a study of T cells after yellow fever vaccination. One entry per CDR3 protein, called by TCRdb with MiXCR from the 5' RACE reads. The sample records about 330,000 distinct CDR3 sequences, less than 9.5% being singletons. The material was PBMCs, obtained around 45 days after the first yellow fever vaccination. These receptors originate from a man in his late teens or twenties who received the YFV17D yellow fever vaccine. Each CDR3 is given with its conserved first and last residue. D genes are given only for firm matches. Rows give clone size only sometimes, using once, few, many, or a class for an expanded clone.

V	size	D	J	DNA	CDR3
TRBV5-1	few	TRBD1	TRBJ2-2	TGCGCCAGCAGCCCAGGGACAGGGTGGACCGGGGAGCTGTTTTTT	CASSPGTGWTGELFF
TRBV3-1	.	.	TRBJ2-1	TGTGCCAGCAGCCAAACCCCGGGACCCGGCGATGAGCAGTTCTTC	CASSQTPGPGDEQFF
TRBV7-2	few	.	TRBJ2-7	TGTGCCAGCAACCCCCTAGAGCCCCTGGGCGAGCAGTACTTC	CASNPLEPLGEQYF
TRBV20-1	few	.	TRBJ2-3	TGCAGTGCTAGGGACACTTTCTTTACGCAGTATTTT	CSARDTFFTQYF
TRBV29-1	.	TRBD1	TRBJ1-5	TGCAGCGTTGGTGCAGGGGGACAGCCCCAGCATTTT	CSVGAGGQPQHF
TRBV12-3/TRBV12-4	.	.	TRBJ2-1	TGTGCCAGCAGTTTGGATGAGCAGTTCTTC	CASSLDEQFF
TRBV12-3/TRBV12-4	.	.	TRBJ2-7	TGTGCCAGCAGTACTAGGACAGTAGGCTACGAGCAGTACTTC	CASSTRTVGYEQYF
TRBV11-2	.	.	TRBJ1-3	TGTGCCAGCAGCTTTTACAGAAGCTCTGGAAACACCATATATTTT	CASSFYRSSGNTIYF
TRBV5-1	few	.	TRBJ2-1	TGCGCCAGCAGCTTGACGGCGACAGTCGGACGGGTAGAGCAGTTCTTC	CASSLTATVGRVEQFF
TRBV7-2	.	TRBD2	TRBJ2-3	TGTGCCAGCTTCTCCTCCGCGGGGGTTACTAGCACAGATACGCAGTATTTT	CASFSSAGVTSTDTQYF
TRBV19	few	.	TRBJ1-1	TGTGCCAGTAGTAAATGGGCGTGGACTGAAGCTTTCTTT	CASSKWAWTEAFF
TRBV20-1	.	TRBD2	TRBJ2-1	TGCAGTGCTAGACCTAGCGGCTCCTACAATGAGCAGTTCTTC	CSARPSGSYNEQFF
TRBV12-3/TRBV12-4	.	TRBD1	TRBJ2-2	TGTGCCAGCAGTTCTCCGGCAGGGGGCTGGGGGGAGCTGTTTTTT	CASSSPAGGWGELFF
TRBV7-2	few	TRBD1	TRBJ1-2	TGTGCCAGCAGCTTAAGGGACAGAAACTATGGCTACACCTTC	CASSLRDRNYGYTF
TRBV7-2	many	.	TRBJ1-1	TGTGCCAGCAGAAAACCCCCGAACACTGAAGCTTTCTTT	CASRKPPNTEAFF